This T cell receptor (beta chain) comes out of a study of shared clonotypes between healthy human individuals. This clone came up a few times. As yet, its antigen is unknown. This sample also contains other DNA sequences that code for the same CDR3. Recent vaccinations or acute infections were absent in the healthy HIV-negative adult donors. General observations from the study: Sharing across a handful of donors was seen in roughly 5% of naive CD4 clonotypes.

The CDR3 has 12 amino acids. Germline CDR1 and CDR2: LNHDA and SQIVND (reference sequence). V lost 1 base and J 10 bases, leaving 8 bases between the germline ends. Sequencing was performed with immunoSEQ multiplex PCR; in TCRdb, only in-frame clones are kept and a portion is missing. The repertoire includes under 1,100,000 clones, more than 75% of them detected once, and more than 0.55% sits in the top ten. The receptor was derived from a man between 18 and 35 years old in good health. Some clones in this sample may be carry-over from other donors' samples. The genes are TRBV19 and TRBJ2-1; D possibly corresponds to TRBD2 (6 bases). Sequencing was done on a sample of memory CD4+ T cells from PBMCs. Subset specified: CD45RA-negative fraction. The CDR3 DNA reads as TGTGCCAGTAGTATAGCTGCGGGAGAGCAGTTCTTC. It specifies CASSIAAGEQFF.